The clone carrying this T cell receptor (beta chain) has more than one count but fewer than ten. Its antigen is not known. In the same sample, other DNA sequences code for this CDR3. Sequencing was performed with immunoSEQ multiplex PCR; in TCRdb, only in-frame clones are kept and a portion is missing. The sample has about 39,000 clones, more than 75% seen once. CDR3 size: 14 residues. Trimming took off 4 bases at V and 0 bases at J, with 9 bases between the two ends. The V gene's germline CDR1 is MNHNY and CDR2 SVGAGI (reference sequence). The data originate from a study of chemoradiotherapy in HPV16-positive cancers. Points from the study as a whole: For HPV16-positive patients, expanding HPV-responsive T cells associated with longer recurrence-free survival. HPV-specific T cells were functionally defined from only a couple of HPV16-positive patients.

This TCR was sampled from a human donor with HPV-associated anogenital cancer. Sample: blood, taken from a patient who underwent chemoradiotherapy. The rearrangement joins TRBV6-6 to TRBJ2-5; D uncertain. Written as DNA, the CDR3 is TGTGCCAGCAGTTCATTGGAATACCAAGAGACCCAGTACTTC. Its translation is CASSSLEYQETQYF.